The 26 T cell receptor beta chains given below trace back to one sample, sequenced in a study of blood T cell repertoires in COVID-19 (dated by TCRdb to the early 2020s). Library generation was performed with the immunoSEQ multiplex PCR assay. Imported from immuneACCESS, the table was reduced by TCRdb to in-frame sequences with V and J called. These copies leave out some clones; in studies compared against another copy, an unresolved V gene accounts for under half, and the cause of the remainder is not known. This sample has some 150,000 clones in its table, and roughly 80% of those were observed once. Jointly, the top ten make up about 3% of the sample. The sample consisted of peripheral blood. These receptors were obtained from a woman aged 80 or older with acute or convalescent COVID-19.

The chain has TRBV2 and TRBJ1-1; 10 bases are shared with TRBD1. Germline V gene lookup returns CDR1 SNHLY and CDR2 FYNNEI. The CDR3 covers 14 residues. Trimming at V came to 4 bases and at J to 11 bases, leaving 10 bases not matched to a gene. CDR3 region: CASSGDGQGVEAFF. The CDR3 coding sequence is TGTGCCAGCAGTGGTGATGGACAGGGGGTAGAGGCTTTCTTT.

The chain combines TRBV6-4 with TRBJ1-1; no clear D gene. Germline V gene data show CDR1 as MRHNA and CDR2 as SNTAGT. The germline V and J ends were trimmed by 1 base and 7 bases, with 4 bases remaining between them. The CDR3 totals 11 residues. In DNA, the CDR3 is TGTGCCAGCAGTGACTTAATTGAAGCTTTCTTT. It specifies CASSDLIEAFF.

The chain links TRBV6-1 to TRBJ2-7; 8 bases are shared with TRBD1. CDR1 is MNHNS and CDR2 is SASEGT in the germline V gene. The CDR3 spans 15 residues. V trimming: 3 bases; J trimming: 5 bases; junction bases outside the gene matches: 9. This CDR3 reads CASSEWWQGADEQYF. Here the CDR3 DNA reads TGTGCCAGCAGTGAGTGGTGGCAGGGGGCGGACGAGCAGTACTTC.

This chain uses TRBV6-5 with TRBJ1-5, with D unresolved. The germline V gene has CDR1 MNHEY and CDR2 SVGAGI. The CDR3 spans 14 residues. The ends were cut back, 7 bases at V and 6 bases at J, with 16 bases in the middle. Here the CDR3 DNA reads TGTGCCAGCAAGGCCGGGTGGCCTACTCAGCCCCAGCATTTT. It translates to CASKAGWPTQPQHF.

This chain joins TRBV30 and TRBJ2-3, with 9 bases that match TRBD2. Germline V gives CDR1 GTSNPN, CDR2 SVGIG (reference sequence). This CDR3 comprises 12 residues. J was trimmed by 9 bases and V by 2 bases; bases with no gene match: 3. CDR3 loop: CAWSRSGGTQYF. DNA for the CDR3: TGTGCCTGGAGTCGCAGCGGGGGGACGCAGTATTTT.

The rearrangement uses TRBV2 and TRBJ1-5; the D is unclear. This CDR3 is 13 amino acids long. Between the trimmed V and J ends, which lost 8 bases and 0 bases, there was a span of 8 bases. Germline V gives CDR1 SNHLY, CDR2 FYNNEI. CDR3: CASGLSSNQPQHF. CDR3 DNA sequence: TGTGCCAGCGGGCTGTCTAGCAATCAGCCCCAGCATTTT.

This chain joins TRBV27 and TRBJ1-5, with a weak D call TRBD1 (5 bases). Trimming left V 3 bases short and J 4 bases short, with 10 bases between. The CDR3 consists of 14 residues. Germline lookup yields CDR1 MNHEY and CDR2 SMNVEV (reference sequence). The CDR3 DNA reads TGTGCCAGCAGTTTGGCAGGGTCAAATCAGCCCCAGCATTTT. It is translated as CASSLAGSNQPQHF.

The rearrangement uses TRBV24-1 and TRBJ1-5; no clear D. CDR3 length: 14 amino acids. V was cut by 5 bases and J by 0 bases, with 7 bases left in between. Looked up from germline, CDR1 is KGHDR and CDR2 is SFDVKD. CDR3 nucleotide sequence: TGTGCCACCAGTGGGGCAAATAGCAATCAGCCCCAGCATTTT. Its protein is CATSGANSNQPQHF.

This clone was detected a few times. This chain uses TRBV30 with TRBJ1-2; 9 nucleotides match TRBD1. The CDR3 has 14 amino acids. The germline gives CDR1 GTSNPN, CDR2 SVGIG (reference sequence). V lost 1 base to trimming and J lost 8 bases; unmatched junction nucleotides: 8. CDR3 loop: CAWSGEGTGKGYTF. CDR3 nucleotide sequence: TGTGCCTGGAGTGGCGAGGGGACAGGGAAAGGCTACACCTTC. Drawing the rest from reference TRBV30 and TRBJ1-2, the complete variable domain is SQTIHQWPATLVQPVGSPLSLECTVEGTSNPNLYWYRQAAGRGLQLLFYSVGIGQISSEVPQNLSASRPQDRQFILSSKKLLLSDSGFYLCAWSGEGTGKGYTFGSGTRLTVV.

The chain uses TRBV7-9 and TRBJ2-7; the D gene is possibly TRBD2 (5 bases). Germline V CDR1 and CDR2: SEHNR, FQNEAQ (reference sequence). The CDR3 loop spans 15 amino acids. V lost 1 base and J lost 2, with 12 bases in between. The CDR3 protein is CASSLDEGFPYEQYF. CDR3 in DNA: TGTGCCAGCAGCTTAGATGAGGGATTCCCCTACGAGCAGTACTTC.

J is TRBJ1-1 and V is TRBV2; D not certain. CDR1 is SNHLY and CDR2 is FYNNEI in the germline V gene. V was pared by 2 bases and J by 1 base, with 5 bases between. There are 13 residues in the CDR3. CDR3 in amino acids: CASSELRNTEAFF. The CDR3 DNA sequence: TGTGCCAGCAGTGAACTGCGGAACACTGAAGCTTTCTTT.

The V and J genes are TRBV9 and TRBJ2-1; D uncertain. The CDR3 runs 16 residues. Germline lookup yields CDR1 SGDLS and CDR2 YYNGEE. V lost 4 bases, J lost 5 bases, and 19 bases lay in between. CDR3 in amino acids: CASSPPFSIDNNEQFF. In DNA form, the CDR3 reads TGTGCCAGCAGCCCCCCGTTTAGTATAGACAACAATGAGCAGTTCTTC.

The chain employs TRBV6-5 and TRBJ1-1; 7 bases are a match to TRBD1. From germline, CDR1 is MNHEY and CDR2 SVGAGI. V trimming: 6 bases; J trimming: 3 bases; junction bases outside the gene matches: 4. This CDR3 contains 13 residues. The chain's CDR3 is CASSSTGYTEAFF. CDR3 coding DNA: TGTGCCAGCAGCTCGACAGGGTACACTGAAGCTTTCTTT.

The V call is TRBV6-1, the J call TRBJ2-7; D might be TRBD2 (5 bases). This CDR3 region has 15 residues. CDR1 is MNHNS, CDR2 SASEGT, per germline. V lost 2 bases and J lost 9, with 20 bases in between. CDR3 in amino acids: CASSEWRTDPFRQYF. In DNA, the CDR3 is TGTGCCAGCAGTGAATGGCGGACTGACCCCTTTAGGCAGTACTTC.

The CDR3 here is CASSRTSETQYF. CDR3 sequence (DNA): TGTGCCAGCAGCAGGACTAGCGAGACCCAGTACTTC. The gene calls are TRBV11-2 and TRBJ2-5, with 8 positions matching TRBD2. CDR3 length: 12 amino acids. After removal of 5 bases from V and 5 bases from J, the junction contained 1 base not matched to a gene. Germline loops: CDR1 SGHAT, CDR2 FQNNGV.

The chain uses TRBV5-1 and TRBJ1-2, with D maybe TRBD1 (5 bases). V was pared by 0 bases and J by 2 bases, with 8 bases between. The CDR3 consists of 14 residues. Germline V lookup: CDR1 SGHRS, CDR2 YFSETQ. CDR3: CASSLGTQNYGYTF. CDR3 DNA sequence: TGCGCCAGCAGCTTGGGGACACAAAACTATGGCTACACCTTC.

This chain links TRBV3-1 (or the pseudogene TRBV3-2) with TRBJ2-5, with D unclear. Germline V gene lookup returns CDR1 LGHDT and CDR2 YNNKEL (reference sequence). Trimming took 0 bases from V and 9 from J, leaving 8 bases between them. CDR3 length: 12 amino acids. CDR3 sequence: CASSQDFVPQYF. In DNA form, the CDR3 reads TGTGCCAGCAGCCAAGATTTCGTTCCCCAGTACTTC.

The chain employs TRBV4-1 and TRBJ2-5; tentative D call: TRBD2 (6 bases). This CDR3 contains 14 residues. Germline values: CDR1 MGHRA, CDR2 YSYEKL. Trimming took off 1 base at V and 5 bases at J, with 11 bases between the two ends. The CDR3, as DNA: TGCGCCAGCAGCCAAGGCGAGGGGAGGGAGACCCAGTACTTC. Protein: CASSQGEGRETQYF.

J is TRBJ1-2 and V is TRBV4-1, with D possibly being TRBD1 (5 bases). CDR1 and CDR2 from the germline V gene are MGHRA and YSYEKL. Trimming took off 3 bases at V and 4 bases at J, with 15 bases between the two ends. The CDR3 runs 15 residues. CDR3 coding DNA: TGCGCCAGCAGCCAGGGGATTGGGGGGTTCTATGGCTACACCTTC. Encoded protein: CASSQGIGGFYGYTF.

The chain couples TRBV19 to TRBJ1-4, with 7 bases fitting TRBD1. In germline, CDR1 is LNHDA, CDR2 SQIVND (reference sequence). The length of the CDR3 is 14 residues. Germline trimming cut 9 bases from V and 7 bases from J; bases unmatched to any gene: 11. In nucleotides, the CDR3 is TGTGCCAGCGACTCAGGGGGTCTTGGTGAAAAACTGTTTTTT. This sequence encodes CASDSGGLGEKLFF.

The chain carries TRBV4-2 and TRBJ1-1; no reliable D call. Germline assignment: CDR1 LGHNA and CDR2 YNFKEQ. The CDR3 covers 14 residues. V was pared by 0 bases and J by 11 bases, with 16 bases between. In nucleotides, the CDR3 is TGTGCCAGCAGCCAAGATAGGAGCCCTCCGGTTGCTTTCTTT. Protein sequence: CASSQDRSPPVAFF.

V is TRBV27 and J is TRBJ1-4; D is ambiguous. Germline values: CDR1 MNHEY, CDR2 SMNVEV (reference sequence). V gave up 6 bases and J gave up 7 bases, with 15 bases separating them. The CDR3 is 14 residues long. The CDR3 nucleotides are TGTGCCAGCAGGCCCATCCCCGAGGGTGAAAAACTGTTTTTT. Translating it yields CASRPIPEGEKLFF.

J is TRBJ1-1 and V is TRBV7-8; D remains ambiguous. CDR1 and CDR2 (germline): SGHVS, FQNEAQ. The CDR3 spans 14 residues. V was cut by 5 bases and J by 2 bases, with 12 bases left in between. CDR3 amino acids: CASSIGLTNTEAFF. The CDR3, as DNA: TGTGCCAGCAGCATTGGGCTAACTAACACTGAAGCTTTCTTT.

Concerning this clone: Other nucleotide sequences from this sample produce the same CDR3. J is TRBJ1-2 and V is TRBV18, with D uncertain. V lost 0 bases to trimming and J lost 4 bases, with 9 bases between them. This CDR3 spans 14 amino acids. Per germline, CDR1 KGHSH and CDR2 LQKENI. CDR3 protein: CASSPPTETYGYTF. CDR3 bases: TGTGCCAGCTCACCACCGACGGAGACCTATGGCTACACCTTC.

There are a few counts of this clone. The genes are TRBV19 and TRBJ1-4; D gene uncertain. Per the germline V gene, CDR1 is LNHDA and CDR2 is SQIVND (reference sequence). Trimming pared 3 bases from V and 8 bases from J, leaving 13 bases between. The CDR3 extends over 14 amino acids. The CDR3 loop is CASSISGDWEKLFF. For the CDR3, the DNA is TGTGCCAGTAGTATTAGTGGAGATTGGGAAAAACTGTTTTTT.

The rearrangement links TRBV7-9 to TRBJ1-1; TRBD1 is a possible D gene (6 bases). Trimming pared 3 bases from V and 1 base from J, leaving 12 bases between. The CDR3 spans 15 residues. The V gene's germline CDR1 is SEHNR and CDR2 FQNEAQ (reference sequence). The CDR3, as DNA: TGTGCCAGCAGCTTGACAGGATTACCGAACACTGAAGCTTTCTTT. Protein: CASSLTGLPNTEAFF.